The rows below give T cell receptor beta chains drawn from one sample of a study of tumor and adjacent non-tumor tissue in lung cancer. MiXCR, applied by TCRdb to the multiplex PCR reads, yields one record per CDR3 protein. The sample includes about 200,000 distinct CDR3 sequences, 71% of them seen just once. Sequenced input: lung tumor tissue. These receptors originate from a man in his 60s with non-small cell lung cancer. The CDR3 runs from the conserved cysteine through the conserved F or W.

cdr3_aa j_call v_call cdr3_length
CASSSSKPGQGFEKLFF TRBJ1-4 TRBV6-5 17
CASSVGDRIDHNEQIF TRBJ2-1 TRBV11-2 16
CASSLGSGNTGELFF TRBJ2-2 TRBV5-1 15
CSARWAYNEQFF TRBJ2-1 TRBV20-1 12
CASRSPGYGYTF TRBJ1-2 TRBV6-6 12
CDRSSGTNTGELFF TRBJ2-2 TRBV6-1 14
CSASGTAAYEQYF TRBJ2-7 TRBV29-1 13
CRVIKDPMNTEAFF TRBJ1-1 TRBV20-1 14
CASSPRGVGNEKLFF TRBJ1-4 TRBV12-3/TRBV12-4 15
CASSWTANEQFF TRBJ2-1 TRBV6-2/TRBV6-3 12
CASSQDRTRINEQFF TRBJ2-1 TRBV4-2 15
CAISLRDYEQYF . TRBV11-1 12
CASTLQRFNEKLFF TRBJ1-4 TRBV12-3/TRBV12-4 14
CASNEAAGFYEQYF TRBJ2-7 TRBV6-1 14
CASSTHRGTYGYTF TRBJ1-2 TRBV28 14
CVSGRREGYGYTF TRBJ1-2 TRBV6-2/TRBV6-3 13
CASSPGQEKLYF TRBJ1-4 TRBV18 12
CAWSRQGIKNTEAFF TRBJ1-1 TRBV30 15
CASTLGMNTEAFF TRBJ1-1 TRBV5-4 13
CASSLSSGRPHEQYF TRBJ2-7 TRBV12-3/TRBV12-4 15
CASSLPLWGTGELFF TRBJ2-2 TRBV5-1 15
CASREEPGQGLVNQPQHF TRBJ1-5 TRBV6-1 18
CSSRDTVGGETQYF TRBJ2-5 TRBV20-1 14
CAGSPEAGHTEAFF TRBJ1-1 TRBV12-3/TRBV12-4 14
CSVAHRVNINQHQHF TRBJ1-5 TRBV20-1 15
CAGAPLEENQETQYF TRBJ2-5 TRBV6-1 15
CALDRVGGYTF TRBJ1-2 TRBV30 11
CAGSPPVGTEGDGYTF TRBJ1-2 TRBV4-2 16
CTSSNSDKLGLNIEAFF TRBJ1-1 TRBV6-2/TRBV6-3 17
CASSLARVGYTF TRBJ1-2 TRBV28 12
CASTPLAGGPGPGELFF TRBJ2-2 TRBV4-3 17
CSARDNRRGTDTQYF TRBJ2-3 TRBV20-1 15